These 10 T cell receptor beta chains share one sample of origin, sequenced in a study of vaccination and CD4 T cells after COVID-19. Their antigens are not known. An Oncomine TCR Beta short-read assay was used to sequence the DNA from cultured CD4+ T cells. MiXCR was run by TCRdb on the PCR reads, yielding one entry per CDR3 protein. This table holds approximately 11,000 distinct CDR3 sequences, 35% to 45% found once. The treatment: approximately nine-day PBMC culture with coronavirus spike peptide pools or control peptides (ViraFEST assay). The sample consisted of cultured CD4+ T cells from blood. These receptors came from a human donor with COVID-19.

This clonotype appeared a few times. This sequence joins TRBV19 and TRBJ1-6; TRBD1 might be the D (6 bases). Trimming took off 9 bases at V and 10 bases at J, with 16 bases between the two ends. CDR1 and CDR2 (germline): LNHDA, SQIVND (reference sequence). The CDR3 runs 13 residues. This CDR3 reads CASSRDNHSPLHF. DNA of the CDR3: TGTGCCAGCTCCCGGGACAATCACTCACCCCTCCACTTT.

The chain uses TRBV4-1 and TRBJ2-3, with TRBD2 matching over 7 bases. The germline V gene has CDR1 MGHRA and CDR2 YSYEKL. There are 15 residues in the CDR3. Unmatched junction bases numbered 8, after V lost 6 bases and J lost 2 bases. The CDR3 sequence is CASRTGGTNTDTQYF. The CDR3, as DNA: TGCGCCAGCAGGACCGGGGGGACCAACACAGATACGCAGTATTTT.

The chain links TRBV19 to TRBJ2-7; D is possibly TRBD1 (6 bases). The CDR3 totals 14 residues. Germline CDR1 reads LNHDA; CDR2 reads SQIVND (reference sequence). The V gene lost 7 bases and the J gene lost 3 bases, with 16 bases spanning the gap. The CDR3 coding sequence is TGTGCCAGTACCCCCCCAGGGGCCCACTACGAGCAGTACTTC. Translating gives CASTPPGAHYEQYF. Supplemented by reference TRBV19 and TRBJ2-7, the full variable domain reads DGGITQSPKYLFRKEGQNVTLSCEQNLNHDAMYWYRQDPGQGLRLIYYSQIVNDFQKGDIAEGYSVSREKKESFPLTVTSAQKNPTAFYLCASTPPGAHYEQYFGPGTRLTVT.

In this sample, this clonotype turned up a few times. V usage is TRBV24-1 and J usage is TRBJ2-2; 11 bases are shared with TRBD2. The CDR3 spans 16 residues. V was clipped by 4 bases and J by 1 base; unmatched bases: 1. The germline V gene has CDR1 KGHDR and CDR2 SFDVKD. The CDR3 spells CATSDTSGGNTGELFF. The CDR3 DNA is TGTGCCACCAGTGACACTAGCGGGGGGAACACCGGGGAGCTGTTTTTT.

The chain carries TRBV11-3 and TRBJ2-7; 10 nucleotides line up with TRBD1. J lost 5 bases, V lost 5 bases, and 15 bases had no gene match. The CDR3 has 17 amino acids. Germline CDR1 reads SGHNT; CDR2 reads YENEEA. This CDR3 reads CASSNKPRTGGQNEQYF. The CDR3 region has the DNA TGTGCCAGCAGCAACAAACCCCGGACAGGGGGTCAAAACGAGCAGTACTTC.

Only a few counts were recorded for this clonotype. The rearrangement joins TRBV7-9 to TRBJ1-1; no clear D gene. The CDR3 has 13 residues. CDR1 is SEHNR, CDR2 FQNEAQ, per germline (reference sequence). Trimming cost V 1 base and J 7 bases, with 10 bases left between them. The DNA for the CDR3 is TGTGCCAGCAGCTTAGAAAGTGGATATGAAGCTTTCTTT. Translating gives CASSLESGYEAFF. Full variable domain (outside the CDR3, taken from reference TRBV7-9 and TRBJ1-1): DTGVSQNPRHKITKRGQNVTFRCDPISEHNRLYWYRQTLGQGPEFLTYFQNEAQLEKSRLLSDRFSAERPKGSFSTLEIQRTEQGDSAMYLCASSLESGYEAFFGQGTRLTVV.

V and J are TRBV28 and TRBJ1-3; D is unresolved. CDR3 length: 12 amino acids. Germline V CDR1 and CDR2: MDHEN, SYDVKM. Between the trimmed V and J ends, which lost 2 bases and 8 bases, there was a span of 7 bases. The DNA for the CDR3 is TGTGCCAGCAGTTTAGGAGGAGACACCATATATTTT. It specifies CASSLGGDTIYF.

V and J are TRBV27 and TRBJ1-1, with D perhaps TRBD1 (5 bases). The CDR3 length is 13 residues. Germline V gives CDR1 MNHEY, CDR2 SMNVEV (reference sequence). V shed 5 bases and J shed 2 bases, with 9 bases lying between them. The CDR3 reads CASSSDSNTEAFF. The CDR3 DNA reads TGTGCCAGCAGTAGCGACAGCAACACTGAAGCTTTCTTT.

This chain links TRBV5-1 with TRBJ1-4; perhaps TRBD1 as D (5 bases). Trimming shortened V by 7 bases and J by 7 bases, and 20 bases separated the two germline ends. CDR3 size: 15 residues. Per the germline V gene, CDR1 is SGHRS and CDR2 is YFSETQ. DNA of the CDR3: TGCGCCAGCCGCAACCCAGGGACGGGGAGTGAAAAACTGTTTTTT. Translated, it gives CASRNPGTGSEKLFF.

The chain is built from TRBV20-1 and TRBJ2-5; TRBD2 matches at 7 bases. There are 16 residues in the CDR3. Germline V lookup: CDR1 DFQATT, CDR2 SNEGSKA (reference sequence). With V trimmed by 5 bases and J by 5 bases, 17 bases remained unmatched. CDR3 coding DNA: TGCAGTGCTGCTCCGTATAGCGGGTCCCCTAGTGAGACCCAGTACTTC. Translation gives CSAAPYSGSPSETQYF.